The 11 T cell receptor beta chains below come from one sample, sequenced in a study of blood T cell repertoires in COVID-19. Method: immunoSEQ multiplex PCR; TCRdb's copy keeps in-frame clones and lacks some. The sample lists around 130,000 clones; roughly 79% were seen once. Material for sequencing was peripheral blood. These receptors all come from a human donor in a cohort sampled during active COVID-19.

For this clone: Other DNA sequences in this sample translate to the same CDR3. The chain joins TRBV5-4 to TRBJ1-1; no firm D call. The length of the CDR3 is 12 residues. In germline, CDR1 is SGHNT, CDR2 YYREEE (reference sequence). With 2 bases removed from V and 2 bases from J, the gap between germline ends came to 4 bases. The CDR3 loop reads CASSFGNTEAFF. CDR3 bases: TGTGCCAGCAGCTTCGGTAACACTGAAGCTTTCTTT. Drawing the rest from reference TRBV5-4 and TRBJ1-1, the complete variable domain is ETGVTQSPTHLIKTRGQQVTLRCSSQSGHNTVSWYQQALGQGPQFIFQYYREEENGRGNFPPRFSGLQFPNYSSELNVNALELDDSALYLCASSFGNTEAFFGQGTRLTVV.

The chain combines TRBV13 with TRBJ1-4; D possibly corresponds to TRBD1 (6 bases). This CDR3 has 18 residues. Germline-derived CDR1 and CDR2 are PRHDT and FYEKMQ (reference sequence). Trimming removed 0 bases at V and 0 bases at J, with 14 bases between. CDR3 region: CASSLGLGAYATNEKLFF. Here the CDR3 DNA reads TGTGCCAGCAGCTTAGGCCTGGGGGCATACGCAACTAATGAAAAACTGTTTTTT.

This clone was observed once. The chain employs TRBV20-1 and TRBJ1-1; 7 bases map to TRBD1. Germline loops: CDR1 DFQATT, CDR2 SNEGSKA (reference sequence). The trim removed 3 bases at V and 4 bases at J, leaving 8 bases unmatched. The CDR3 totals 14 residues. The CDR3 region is CSASPGQRITEAFF. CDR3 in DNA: TGCAGTGCTAGTCCGGGACAGAGAATCACTGAAGCTTTCTTT.

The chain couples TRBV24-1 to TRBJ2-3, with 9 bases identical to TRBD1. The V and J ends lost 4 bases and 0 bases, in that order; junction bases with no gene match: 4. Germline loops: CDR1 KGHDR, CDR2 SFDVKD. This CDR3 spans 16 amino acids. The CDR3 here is CATSDRDRDSTDTQYF. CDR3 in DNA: TGTGCCACCAGTGACCGGGACAGGGATAGCACAGATACGCAGTATTTT.

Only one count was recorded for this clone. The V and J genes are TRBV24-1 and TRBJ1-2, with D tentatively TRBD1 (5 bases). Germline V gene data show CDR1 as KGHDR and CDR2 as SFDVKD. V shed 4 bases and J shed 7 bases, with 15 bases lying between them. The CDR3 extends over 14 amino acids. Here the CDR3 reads CATSDPRALGGYTF. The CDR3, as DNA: TGTGCCACCAGTGACCCCAGGGCTCTTGGTGGCTACACCTTC.

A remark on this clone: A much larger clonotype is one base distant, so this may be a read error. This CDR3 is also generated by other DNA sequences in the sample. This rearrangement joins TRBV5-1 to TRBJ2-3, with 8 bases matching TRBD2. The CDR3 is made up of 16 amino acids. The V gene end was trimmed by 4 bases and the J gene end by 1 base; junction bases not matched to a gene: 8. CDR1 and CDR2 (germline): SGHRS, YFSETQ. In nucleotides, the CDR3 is TGCGCCAGCAGCCCGGGGGGGGCGGGGGGCACAGATACGCAGTATTTT. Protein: CASSPGGAGGTDTQYF.

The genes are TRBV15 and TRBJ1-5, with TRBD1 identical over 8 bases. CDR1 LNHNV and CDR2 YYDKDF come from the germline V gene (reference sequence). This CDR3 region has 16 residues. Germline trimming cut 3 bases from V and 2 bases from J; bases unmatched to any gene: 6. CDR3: CATSRTDRVGNQPQHF. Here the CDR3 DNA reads TGTGCCACCAGCAGGACGGACAGGGTTGGCAATCAGCCCCAGCATTTT.

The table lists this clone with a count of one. CDR3 in DNA: TGTGCCAGCAGTTACTTCAGGTCCTACGAGCAGTACTTC. Protein sequence: CASSYFRSYEQYF. This chain links TRBV6-5 with TRBJ2-7; D not resolved. Trimming shortened V by 1 base and J by 1 base, and 5 bases separated the two germline ends. The V gene's germline CDR1 is MNHEY and CDR2 SVGAGI. CDR3 length: 13 residues.

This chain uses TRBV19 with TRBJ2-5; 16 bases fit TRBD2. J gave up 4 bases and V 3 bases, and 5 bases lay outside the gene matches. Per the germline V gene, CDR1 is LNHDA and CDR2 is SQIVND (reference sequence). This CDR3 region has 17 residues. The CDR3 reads CASSIRGLAGGTETQYF. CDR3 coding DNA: TGTGCCAGTAGTATTCGGGGACTAGCGGGGGGGACAGAGACCCAGTACTTC.

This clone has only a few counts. CDR3: CASSKQGNEQFF. The CDR3 region has the DNA TGCGCCAGCAGCAAACAGGGAAATGAGCAGTTCTTC. This chain uses TRBV5-1 with TRBJ2-1, with D tentatively TRBD1 (6 bases). The CDR3 covers 12 residues. Trimming pared 4 bases from V and 7 bases from J, leaving 9 bases between. Looked up from germline, CDR1 is SGHRS and CDR2 is YFSETQ.

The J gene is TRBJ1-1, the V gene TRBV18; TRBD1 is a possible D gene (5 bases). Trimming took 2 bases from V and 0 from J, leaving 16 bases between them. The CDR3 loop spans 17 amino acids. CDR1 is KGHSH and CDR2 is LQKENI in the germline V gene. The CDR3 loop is CASSPSRGTGMNTEAFF. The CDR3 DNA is TGTGCCAGCTCACCAAGTCGGGGGACGGGGATGAACACTGAAGCTTTCTTT.